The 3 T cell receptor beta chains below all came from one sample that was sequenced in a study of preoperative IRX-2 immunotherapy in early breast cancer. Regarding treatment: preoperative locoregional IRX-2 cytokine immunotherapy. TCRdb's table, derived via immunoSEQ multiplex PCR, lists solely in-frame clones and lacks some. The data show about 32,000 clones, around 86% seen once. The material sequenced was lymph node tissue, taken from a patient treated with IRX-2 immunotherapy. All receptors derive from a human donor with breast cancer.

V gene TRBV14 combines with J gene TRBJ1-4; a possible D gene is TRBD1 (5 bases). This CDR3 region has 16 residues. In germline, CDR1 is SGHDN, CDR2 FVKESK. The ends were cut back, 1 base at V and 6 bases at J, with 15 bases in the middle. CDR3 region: CASSQVTRVQDEKLFF. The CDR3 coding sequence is TGTGCCAGCAGCCAAGTTACACGAGTACAGGATGAAAAACTGTTTTTT.

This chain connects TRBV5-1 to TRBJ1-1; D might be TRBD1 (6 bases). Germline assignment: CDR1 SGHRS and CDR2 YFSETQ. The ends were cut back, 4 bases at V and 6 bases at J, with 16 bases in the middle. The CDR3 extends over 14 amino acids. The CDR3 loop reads CASSHDRRFPEAFF. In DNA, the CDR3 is TGCGCCAGCAGCCACGACAGGAGATTCCCTGAAGCTTTCTTT.

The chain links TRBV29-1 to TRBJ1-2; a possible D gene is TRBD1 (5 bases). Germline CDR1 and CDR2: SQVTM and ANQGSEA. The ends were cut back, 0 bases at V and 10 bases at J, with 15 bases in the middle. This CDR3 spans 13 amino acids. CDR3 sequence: CSVEDSTGLLYTF. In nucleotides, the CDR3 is TGCAGCGTTGAAGATTCTACAGGTTTGCTCTACACCTTC.